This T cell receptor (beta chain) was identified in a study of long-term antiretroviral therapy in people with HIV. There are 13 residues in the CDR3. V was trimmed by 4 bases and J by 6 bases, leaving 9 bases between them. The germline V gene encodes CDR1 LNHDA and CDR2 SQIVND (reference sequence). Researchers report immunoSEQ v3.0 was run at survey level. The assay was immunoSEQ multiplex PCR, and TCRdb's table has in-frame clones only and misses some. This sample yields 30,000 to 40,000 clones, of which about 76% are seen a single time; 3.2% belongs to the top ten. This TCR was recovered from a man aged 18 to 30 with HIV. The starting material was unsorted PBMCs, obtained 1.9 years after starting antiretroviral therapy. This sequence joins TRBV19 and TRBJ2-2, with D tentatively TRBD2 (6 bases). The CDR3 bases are TGTGCCAGTAGTACCCGACTAGCCGGGGAGCTGTTTTTT. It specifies CASSTRLAGELFF.